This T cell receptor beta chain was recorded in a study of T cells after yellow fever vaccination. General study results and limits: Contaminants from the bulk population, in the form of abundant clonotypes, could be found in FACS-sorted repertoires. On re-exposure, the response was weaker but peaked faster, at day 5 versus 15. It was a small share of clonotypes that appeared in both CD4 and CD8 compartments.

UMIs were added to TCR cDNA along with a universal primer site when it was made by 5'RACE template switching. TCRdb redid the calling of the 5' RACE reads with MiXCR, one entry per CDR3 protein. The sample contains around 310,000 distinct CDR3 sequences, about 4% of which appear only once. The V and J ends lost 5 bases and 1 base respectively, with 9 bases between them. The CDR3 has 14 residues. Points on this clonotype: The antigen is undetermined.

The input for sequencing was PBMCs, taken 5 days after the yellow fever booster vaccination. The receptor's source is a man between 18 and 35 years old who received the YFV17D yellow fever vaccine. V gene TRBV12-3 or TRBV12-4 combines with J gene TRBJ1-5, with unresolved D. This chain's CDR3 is CASSLRESNQPQHF. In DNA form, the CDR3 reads TGTGCCAGCAGTCTTCGAGAGAGCAATCAGCCCCAGCATTTT.